One sample yielded the 13 T cell receptor beta chains listed below, sequenced in a study of T cells in Graves' hyperthyroidism and ophthalmopathy. Authors of the study amplified TCR beta CDR3 regions from RNA transcripts. First-round RT-PCR of the TCR CDR3 relied on the HTBI primer set. TCRdb reprocessed the multiplex PCR reads with MiXCR, giving one entry per CDR3 protein. Of about 400,000 distinct CDR3 sequences detected, 15% appear once; the ten largest clones hold approximately 29%. Sequencing input: blood. The receptors stem from a woman aged 25 to 39 with Graves' hyperthyroidism.

This clonotype was recorded a few times. The chain joins TRBV20-1 to TRBJ2-5; 14 nucleotides align to TRBD2. The CDR3 contains 16 residues. The trim removed 0 bases at V and 4 bases at J, leaving 4 bases unmatched. CDR1 is DFQATT, CDR2 SNEGSKA, per germline (reference sequence). CDR3 in amino acids: CSARDPGLAGVETQYF. The CDR3 nucleotides read TGCAGTGCTAGAGATCCGGGACTAGCGGGAGTAGAGACCCAGTACTTC.

The chain carries TRBV6-5 and TRBJ2-7; 9 bases are shared with TRBD2. J lost 4 bases, V lost 4 bases, and 5 bases had no gene match. In germline, CDR1 is MNHEY, CDR2 SVGAGI. The CDR3 runs to 14 residues. The CDR3 nucleotides are TGTGCCAGCAGTTTCTTAGCGGGAGAATACGAGCAGTACTTC. Its protein is CASSFLAGEYEQYF.

This clonotype showed up just a few times. V usage is TRBV27 and J usage is TRBJ1-6, with 8 bases matching TRBD1. This CDR3 has 13 amino acids. Germline loops: CDR1 MNHEY, CDR2 SMNVEV (reference sequence). The junction had 2 bases not matched to a gene; V was cut back by 5 bases and J by 8 bases. Written as DNA, the CDR3 is TGTGCCAGCAGTGGGACAGGTTATTCACCCCTCCACTTT. It translates to CASSGTGYSPLHF.

This clonotype was seen a handful of times. The J gene is TRBJ2-5, the V gene TRBV6-1; D possibly matches TRBD1 or TRBD2 (5 bases each). V was clipped by 8 bases and J by 2 bases, with 12 bases between them. Germline lookup yields CDR1 MNHNS and CDR2 SASEGT. The CDR3 spans 13 residues. This chain's CDR3 is CASRPGGQETQYF. The CDR3 nucleotides are TGTGCCAGCCGCCCTGGGGGTCAAGAGACCCAGTACTTC.

V usage is TRBV2 and J usage is TRBJ1-3; 7 bases match TRBD1. V gave up 5 bases and J gave up 9 bases; unmatched junction bases: 10. Per germline, CDR1 SNHLY and CDR2 FYNNEI. CDR3 length equals 14 residues. The chain's CDR3 is CASSSGTAESTIYF. The CDR3 nucleotides are TGTGCCAGCAGTTCCGGGACAGCCGAAAGCACCATATATTTT. Using reference TRBV2 and TRBJ1-3 for the parts outside the CDR3, the full variable domain is EPEVTQTPSHQVTQMGQEVILRCVPISNHLYFYWYRQILGQKVEFLVSFYNNEISEKSEIFDDQFSVERPDGSNFTLKIRSTKLEDSAMYFCASSSGTAESTIYFGEGSWLTVV.

This clonotype was observed many times. J is TRBJ2-7 and V is TRBV5-1; tentatively, D is TRBD1 or TRBD2 (5 bases each). Per the germline V gene, CDR1 is SGHRS and CDR2 is YFSETQ. The germline V and J ends were trimmed by 4 bases and 3 bases, with 14 bases remaining between them. This CDR3 is built from 14 residues. CDR3 residues: CASSTGTEFYEQYF. The DNA of the CDR3 is TGCGCCAGCAGCACCGGGACGGAATTCTACGAGCAGTACTTC.

The rearrangement joins TRBV6-1 to TRBJ1-1, with D tentatively TRBD1 (5 bases). The CDR3 consists of 16 residues. The germline V and J ends were trimmed by 6 bases and 4 bases, with 21 bases remaining between them. Looked up from germline, CDR1 is MNHNS and CDR2 is SASEGT. The CDR3 here is CASSKETGRGGTEAFF. The CDR3 DNA follows: TGTGCCAGCAGCAAAGAAACAGGACGGGGAGGCACTGAAGCTTTCTTT.

This chain joins TRBV29-1 and TRBJ1-4; 7 nucleotides agree with TRBD1. CDR1 is SQVTM and CDR2 is ANQGSEA in the germline V gene. The CDR3 contains 13 residues. The V gene end was trimmed by 7 bases and the J gene end by 3 bases; junction bases not matched to a gene: 5. The chain's CDR3 is CSAAGGANEKLFF. In DNA, the CDR3 is TGCAGCGCAGCAGGGGGTGCTAATGAAAAACTGTTTTTT.

In regard to this clonotype: At one boundary the junction diverges from the germline segment, which might be a read error. V usage is TRBV19 and J usage is TRBJ2-3; D not certain. Germline V lookup: CDR1 LNHDA, CDR2 SQIVND (reference sequence). This CDR3 has 15 amino acids. The CDR3 region is CASSMSMAGTDTQYF. The CDR3 DNA is TGTGCCAGTAGTATGAGTATGGCAGGCACCGATACGCAGTATTTT.

The rearrangement uses TRBV9 and TRBJ2-4, with 7 positions matching TRBD1. CDR1 and CDR2 from the germline V gene are SGDLS and YYNGEE. The CDR3 has 15 amino acids. The trim removed 0 bases at V and 7 bases at J, leaving 7 bases unmatched. CDR3 amino acids: CASSVEASRGNIQYF. CDR3 coding DNA: TGTGCCAGCAGCGTAGAGGCCAGCAGGGGGAACATTCAGTACTTC.

This clonotype showed up many times. The chain employs TRBV29-1 and TRBJ2-3, with D uncertain. CDR3 length equals 13 residues. Trimming stripped 1 base from V and 4 bases from J, with 9 bases between. CDR1 is SQVTM and CDR2 is ANQGSEA in the germline V gene. In DNA form, the CDR3 reads TGCAGCGTTGAAGCCCGTCAGGCAGATACGCAGTATTTT. It is translated as CSVEARQADTQYF.

This clonotype has just a few counts. The chain employs TRBV12-3 or TRBV12-4 and TRBJ1-6; D not certain. Trimming shortened V by 5 bases and J by 9 bases, and 11 bases separated the two germline ends. This CDR3 region has 13 residues. The CDR3 region has the DNA TGTGCCAGCAGTCAACTGGGAGTTTCACCCCTCCACTTT. Amino acids: CASSQLGVSPLHF.

About this clonotype itself: A much bigger clone sits one base away, suggesting this may be a read error. Because it lacks the conserved phenylalanine or tryptophan at the end, this CDR3 is likely a read error. The gene calls are TRBV2 and TRBJ1-6, with D tentatively TRBD1 (5 bases). Trimming stripped 6 bases from V and 5 bases from J, with 14 bases between. Germline CDR1 reads SNHLY; CDR2 reads FYNNEI. The CDR3 has 15 residues. CDR3 nucleotide sequence: TGTGCCAGCAGAACTGGGACGGTTAATAATTCACCCCTCCACTAT. Translating it yields CASRTGTVNNSPLHY.